One sample yielded the 9 T cell receptor beta chains listed below, sequenced in a study of CD8 T cells in Susac syndrome (dated by TCRdb to about 2019). Library prep was done by the immunoSEQ multiplex PCR assay. RNA was extracted using the RNeasy kit, and about 0.45 to 1 ug of the RNA was reverse transcribed with random hexamers. TCRdb ran its own pipeline on the public reads, namely fastp trimming at Q25 and MiXCR clone calling, and kept in-frame beta chains. Identical CDR3 proteins give one entry, which carries the most common genes and DNA. Counted in this sample were 250,000 to 300,000 distinct CDR3 sequences; almost 85% of them appeared once. The leading ten clones occupy 0.21% of the sample. The sample was CD8+ T cells from PBMCs. Receptors were obtained from a human donor with multiple sclerosis.

This chain connects TRBV19 to TRBJ2-5, with 11 positions matching TRBD2. This CDR3 is built from 16 residues. Germline V CDR1 and CDR2: LNHDA, SQIVND (reference sequence). J lost 4 bases, V lost 3 bases, and 7 bases had no gene match. The CDR3 here is CASSMGGGTSGETQYF. For the CDR3, the DNA is TGTGCCAGTAGTATGGGGGGAGGGACTAGCGGAGAGACCCAGTACTTC.

The chain carries TRBV15 and TRBJ1-1, with D hard to call. Germline V lookup: CDR1 LNHNV, CDR2 YYDKDF (reference sequence). This CDR3 has 13 residues. Trimming took 4 bases from V and 3 from J, leaving 9 bases between them. The CDR3 nucleotides read TGTGCCACCAGCACCACTCGGGACACTGAAGCTTTCTTT. It yields the protein CATSTTRDTEAFF.

This chain uses TRBV11-2 with TRBJ1-2, with no clear D. This CDR3 has 13 amino acids. In germline, CDR1 is SGHAT, CDR2 FQNNGV. Trimming cost V 1 base and J 3 bases, with 6 bases left between them. CDR3 coding DNA: TGTGCCAGCAGCTTAGGACTCGACTATGGCTACACCTTC. This translates into CASSLGLDYGYTF.

This clonotype has a handful of counts. The V gene is TRBV2, the J gene TRBJ1-5, with 8 bases lining up with TRBD1. The CDR3 length is 15 residues. The V gene's germline CDR1 is SNHLY and CDR2 FYNNEI. Trimming took 8 bases from V and 2 from J; bases not matched to a gene: 8. For the CDR3, the DNA is TGTGCCAGCTCCGAAGGACAGGGTGGCAATCAGCCCCAGCATTTT. It codes for CASSEGQGGNQPQHF.

The chain joins TRBV11-2 to TRBJ2-3; D is perhaps TRBD2 (6 bases). Deletions cut 3 bases from V and 4 bases from J, with 26 bases between. This CDR3 has 19 residues. The germline CDR1 and CDR2 sequences are SGHAT and FQNNGV. CDR3 sequence (DNA): TGTGCCAGCAGCTTTCCTACCTTTGGGACCCCGCGGGGCCCAGATACGCAGTATTTT. Protein sequence: CASSFPTFGTPRGPDTQYF.

The gene calls are TRBV6-6 and TRBJ1-1; D is uncertain. Germline V gene data show CDR1 as MNHNY and CDR2 as SVGAGI (reference sequence). The CDR3 totals 10 residues. V gave up 7 bases and J gave up 4 bases, with 4 bases separating them. The DNA of the CDR3 is TGTGCCAGCATAGCCACTGAAGCTTTCTTT. Protein product: CASIATEAFF.

The rearrangement links TRBV7-9 to TRBJ1-2; perhaps TRBD1 as D (5 bases). CDR3 length: 14 amino acids. With 7 bases removed from V and 5 bases from J, the gap between germline ends came to 17 bases. CDR1 is SEHNR and CDR2 is FQNEAQ in the germline V gene (reference sequence). The chain's CDR3 is CASTVQGQLYGYTF. CDR3 sequence (DNA): TGTGCCAGCACCGTGCAGGGCCAACTGTATGGCTACACCTTC.

The chain links TRBV5-1 to TRBJ2-5; D is possibly TRBD1 (5 bases). This CDR3 has 14 amino acids. Trimming left V 3 bases short and J 2 bases short, with 11 bases between. Germline V gene lookup returns CDR1 SGHRS and CDR2 YFSETQ. The CDR3 spells CASSWVDRQETQYF. In nucleotides, the CDR3 is TGCGCCAGCAGCTGGGTAGACAGACAAGAGACCCAGTACTTC.

V usage is TRBV11-2 and J usage is TRBJ1-1; 7 bases line up with TRBD1. Germline V gives CDR1 SGHAT, CDR2 FQNNGV. The CDR3 is 14 residues long. V trimming: 6 bases; J trimming: 1 base; junction bases outside the gene matches: 5. In DNA form, the CDR3 reads TGTGCCAGCAGGATCAGGGGGGGGAACACTGAAGCTTTCTTT. Its protein product is CASRIRGGNTEAFF.